This TCR beta chain was sequenced in a study of neoadjuvant anti-PD-1 for oral cavity cancer. Study-wide context: Non-progressing patients received a fourth nivolumab dose near day 43, then surgery on days 50-56.

The CDR3 runs 18 residues. Germline CDR1 SGHTA, CDR2 FQGNSA. Trimming removed 2 bases from V and 0 bases from J, with 17 bases in between. Note on this clone: Its antigen is unidentified.

Study findings and constraints: TCR analyses covered only a few patients per response group.

Cohort: HPV-negative, locally advanced oral cavity squamous cell carcinoma patients. This table comes from immunoSEQ multiplex PCR, and its TCRdb copy is limited to in-frame clones, with some not included. This table holds around 30,000 clones, 85% to 90% found once. The starting material was PBMCs, obtained before nivolumab (anti-PD-1) treatment. The chain combines TRBV7-2 with TRBJ1-3; D remains unclear. This TCR came from a person aged 35-80 years with oral cavity squamous cell carcinoma. CDR3 loop: CASSLFPISPTSGNTIYF. The CDR3 DNA reads TGTGCCAGCAGCTTATTTCCCATCAGTCCCACCTCTGGAAACACCATATATTTT.